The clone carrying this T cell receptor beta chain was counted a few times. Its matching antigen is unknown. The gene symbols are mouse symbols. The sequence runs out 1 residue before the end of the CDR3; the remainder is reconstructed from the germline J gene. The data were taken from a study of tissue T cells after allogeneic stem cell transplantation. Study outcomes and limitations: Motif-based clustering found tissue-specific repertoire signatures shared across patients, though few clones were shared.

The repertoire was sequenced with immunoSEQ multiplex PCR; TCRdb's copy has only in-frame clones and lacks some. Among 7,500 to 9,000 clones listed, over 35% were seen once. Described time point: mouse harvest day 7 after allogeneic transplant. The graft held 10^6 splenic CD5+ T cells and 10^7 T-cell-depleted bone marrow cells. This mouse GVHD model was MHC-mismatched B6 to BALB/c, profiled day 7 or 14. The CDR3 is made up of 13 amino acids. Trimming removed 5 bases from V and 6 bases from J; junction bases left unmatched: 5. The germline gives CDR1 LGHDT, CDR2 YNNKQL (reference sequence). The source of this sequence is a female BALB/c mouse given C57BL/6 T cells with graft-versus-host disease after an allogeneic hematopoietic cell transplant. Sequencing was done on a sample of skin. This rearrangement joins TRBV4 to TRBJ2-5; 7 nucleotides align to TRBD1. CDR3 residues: CASSLDRVDTQYF. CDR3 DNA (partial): TGTGCCAGCAGCCTCGACAGGGTGGACACCCAGTAC. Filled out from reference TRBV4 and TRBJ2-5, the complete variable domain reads ETAVFQTPNYHVTQVGNEVSFNCKQTLGHDTMYWYKQDSKKLLKIMFSYNNKQLIVNETVPRRFSPQSSDKAHLNLRIKSVEPEDSAVYLCASSLDRVDTQYFGPGTRLLVL.